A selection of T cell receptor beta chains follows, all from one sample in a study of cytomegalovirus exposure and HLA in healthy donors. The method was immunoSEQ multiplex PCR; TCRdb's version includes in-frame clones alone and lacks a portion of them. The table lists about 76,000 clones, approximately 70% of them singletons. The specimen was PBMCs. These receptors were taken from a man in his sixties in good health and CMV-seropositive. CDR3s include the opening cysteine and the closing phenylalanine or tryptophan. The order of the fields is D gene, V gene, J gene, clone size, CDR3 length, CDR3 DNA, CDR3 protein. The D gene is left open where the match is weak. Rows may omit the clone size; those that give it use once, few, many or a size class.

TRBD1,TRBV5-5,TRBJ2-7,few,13,TGTGCCAGCAGCTTAAGACAGGGAAGCGAGCAGTACTTC,CASSLRQGSEQYF
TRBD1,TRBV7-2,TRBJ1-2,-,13,TGTGCCAGCAGCGGACAGGGGAGCTATGGCTACACCTTC,CASSGQGSYGYTF
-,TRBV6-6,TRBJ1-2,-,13,TGTGCCAGCAGGCTGACAGGCTCCTATGGCTACACCTTC,CASRLTGSYGYTF
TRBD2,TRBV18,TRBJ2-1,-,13,TGTGCCAGCTCTTCAGTAGCGGGCGATGAGCAGTTCTTC,CASSSVAGDEQFF
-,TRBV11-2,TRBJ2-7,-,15,TGTGCCAGCAGCTTAGGGTCAGGGTTTTACTACGAGCAGTACTTC,CASSLGSGFYYEQYF
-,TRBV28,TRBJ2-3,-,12,TGTGCCAGCAGAACTAGCACAGATACGCAGTATTTT,CASRTSTDTQYF
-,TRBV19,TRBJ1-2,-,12,TGTGCCAGTAGTTTCTCCAGGGTTGGCTACACCTTC,CASSFSRVGYTF
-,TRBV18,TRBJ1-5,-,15,TGTGCCAGCTCCCAAGGGCCAGGGAGCAATCAGCCCCAGCATTTT,CASSQGPGSNQPQHF
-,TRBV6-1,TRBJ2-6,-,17,TGTGCCAGCAGTGATCTAACAGGGAGCTCTGGGGCCAACGTCCTGACTTTC,CASSDLTGSSGANVLTF
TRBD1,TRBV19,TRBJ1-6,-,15,TGTGCCAGTAGTATAGCAGGAGGGGGCAATTCACCCCTCCACTTT,CASSIAGGGNSPLHF
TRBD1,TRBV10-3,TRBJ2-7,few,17,TGTGCCACCGCTGTCACAGGGGGTAAAGGAAATGCCTACGAGCAGTACTTC,CATAVTGGKGNAYEQYF
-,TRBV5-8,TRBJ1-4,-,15,TGTGCCAGCAGTTATCAGGGTTGGACTAATGAAAAACTGTTTTTT,CASSYQGWTNEKLFF
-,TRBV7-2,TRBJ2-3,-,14,TGTGCCAGCCTTTGGAGGGGTAGCACAGATACGCAGTATTTT,CASLWRGSTDTQYF